This T cell receptor (beta chain) was identified in a study of T cells in Graves' hyperthyroidism and ophthalmopathy (dated by TCRdb to the late 2010s). Turning to the overall study: Peripheral blood samples were taken at the time of initial diagnosis, prior to any treatment. To identify distinguishing TCR V-J signatures, a discovery cohort of about a hundred patients was used, comprising fewer than 45 with Graves' ophthalmopathy and around 60 with stable Graves' hyperthyroidism. Prospective prediction of ophthalmopathy was tested in an independent validation cohort consisting of fewer than 20 hyperthyroidism patients and around 17 patients who later progressed to ophthalmopathy. The roughly 99 discovery patients were divided at random into training and test sets in a 7:3 ratio. In roughly six Graves' hyperthyroidism patients, the study also compared T-cell repertoires from thyroid tissue with T-cell repertoires from blood. Once sampling was done, hyperthyroidism patients were given methimazole at a starting dose of 30 mg daily, whereas ophthalmopathy patients were given high-dose intravenous methylprednisolone. The paper describes TCR Vbeta CDR3 sequencing of more than 120 peripheral blood samples, made up of approximately 40 ophthalmopathy patients, around 78 hyperthyroidism patients and roughly 17 progressor patients.

A note on this clonotype: What antigen it recognizes has not been identified. Per-nucleotide qualities are absent, and no much larger clonotype sits a single base away.

Amplification of TCR beta CDR3 regions was carried out from RNA transcripts. The first round of RT-PCR for the TCR CDR3 was performed with the HTBI primer set and the Qiagen OneStep RT-PCR kit. Libraries were constructed in a second round of multiplex PCR, after which size selection and purification were carried out. Paired-end sequencing of the libraries was performed with 100 bp reads on an Illumina HiSeq2000. Per the source publication's procedure: SOAPnuke was used to process the raw data, removing reads that contained adapters or uncalled bases, had a mean Phred below 15, or lacked an exact match to the constant primer or identifier. COPE v1.2.5 was used to merge the high-quality paired reads, and each unique nucleotide sequence was defined as a clonotype. MiTCR v1.1 was used to align clonotypes to the IMGT TRBV, TRBD and TRBJ reference segments. Analysis was restricted to V-J combinations with a frequency above 0.0001, which covered roughly 99% of repertoires. The TCS score was defined as the ratio of F50 (clonal expansion) to E x V (chaos), calculated using BLOSUM62-based TCRdist between CDR3 peptides within each V-J. Welch's t-statistics and random forest reduced around 550 V-J features to some 14, which were used in a naive Bayes classifier (R e1071). Through fastp at Q25 and MiXCR, TCRdb rebuilt clones from the public reads, retaining in-frame beta chains. CDR3 protein duplicates are merged, each entry listing the most common genes and DNA. The V and J calls were determined by TCRdb, not by the authors. The sample includes 300,000 to 450,000 distinct CDR3 sequences, with approximately 13% observed a single time. Approximately 10% of the sample is taken by the ten largest.

A patient counted as having stable Graves' hyperthyroidism if no progression to ophthalmopathy occurred over 18 months of follow-up. The hyperthyroidism patients were between 18 and 65 years old and newly diagnosed, with a disease duration of less than 2 months. The study excluded patients with uncontrolled infections, other autoimmune diseases, pregnancy or lactation. Diagnoses relied on clinical symptoms, serum thyroxine and TRAb, thyroid ultrasound and orbital computed tomography. PBMCs were isolated from 7.5 to 10 ml of fresh peripheral blood by Ficoll-Paque density gradient centrifugation. Trizol reagent was used to extract total RNA, and RNA quality was then checked on an Agilent 2100 Bioanalyzer. The CDR3 has 16 amino acids, counting the end cysteine and phenylalanine. The entry retains the CDR3 DNA only, 48 bases that are in frame from base 1. Unmatched junction bases come to 10, with V trimmed by 4 bases and J by 0 bases. In the germline V gene, CDR1 corresponds to SGHRS and CDR2 to YFSETQ.

On the study overall, not on this receptor specifically: Ophthalmopathy was separated from stable hyperthyroidism by a 13 V-J signature model, with about 86% sensitivity and 81% to 83% specificity obtained in cross-validation and 80%/75% obtained in testing. During validation, the model predicted progression to ophthalmopathy a median of around six months ahead of onset, with approximately 70% sensitivity and 72% to 80% specificity. No statistical method was used to fix the sample size in advance, and group allocation was not hidden from the investigators. Most expanded thyroid clonotypes (frequency above 0.001) were also found in blood, which suggests that blood repertoires may mirror thyroid immune responses.

The sequence was obtained from a woman in her sixties or seventies with Graves' hyperthyroidism. Recombination linked TRBV5-1 to TRBJ2-7; TRBD2 matches 7 bases in the middle. The sample was blood. The sequenced DNA is TGCGCCAGCAGCCCGGGGGGAACAACGGGCTCCTACGAGCAGTACTTC. Its protein is CASSPGGTTGSYEQYF.